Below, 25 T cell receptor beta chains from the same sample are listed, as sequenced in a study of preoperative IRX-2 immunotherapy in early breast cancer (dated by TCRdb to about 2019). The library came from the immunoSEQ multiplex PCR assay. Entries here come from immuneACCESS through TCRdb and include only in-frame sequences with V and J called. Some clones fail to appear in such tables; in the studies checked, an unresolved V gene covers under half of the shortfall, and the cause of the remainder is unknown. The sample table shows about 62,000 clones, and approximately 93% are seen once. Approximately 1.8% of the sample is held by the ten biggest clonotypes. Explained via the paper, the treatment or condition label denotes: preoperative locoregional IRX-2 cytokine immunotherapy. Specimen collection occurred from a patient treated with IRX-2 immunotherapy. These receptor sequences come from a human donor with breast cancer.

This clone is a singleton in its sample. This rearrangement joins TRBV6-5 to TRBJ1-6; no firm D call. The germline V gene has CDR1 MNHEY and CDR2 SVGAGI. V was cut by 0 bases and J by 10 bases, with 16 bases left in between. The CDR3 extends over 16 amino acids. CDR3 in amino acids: CASSYSDILSSSPLHF. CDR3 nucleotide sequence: TGTGCCAGCAGTTACTCCGACATCCTCTCTAGCTCACCCCTCCACTTT.

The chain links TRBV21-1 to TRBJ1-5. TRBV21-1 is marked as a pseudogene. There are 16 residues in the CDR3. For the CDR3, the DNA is TGTGCCAGCAGCTTGTACCTTCGGGGCTTGCAGGAGCCCCAGCATTTT. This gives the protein CASSLYLRGLQEPQHF.

For the CDR3, the DNA is TGTGCCAGCAGCGTGGAAAGGTATGGCTACACCTTC. It is translated as CASSVERYGYTF. V usage is TRBV5-6 and J usage is TRBJ1-2, with D unclear. This CDR3 has 12 amino acids. Germline assignment: CDR1 SGHDT and CDR2 YYEEEE. V shed 4 bases and J shed 5 bases, with 9 bases lying between them.

The CDR3: CASSREGTNYGYTF. The DNA of the CDR3 is TGTGCCAGCAGCAGGGAGGGGACCAACTATGGCTACACCTTC. The chain recombines TRBV14 with TRBJ1-2; D is perhaps TRBD1 (5 bases). Between the trimmed V and J ends, which lost 5 bases and 2 bases, there was a span of 12 bases. This CDR3 comprises 14 residues. Per the germline V gene, CDR1 is SGHDN and CDR2 is FVKESK.

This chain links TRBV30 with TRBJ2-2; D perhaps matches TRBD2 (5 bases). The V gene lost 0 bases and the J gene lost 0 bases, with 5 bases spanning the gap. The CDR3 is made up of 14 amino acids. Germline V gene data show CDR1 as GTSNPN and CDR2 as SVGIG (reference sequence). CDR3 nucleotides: TGTGCCTGGAGTGTACTAGCGAACACCGGGGAGCTGTTTTTT. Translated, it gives CAWSVLANTGELFF.

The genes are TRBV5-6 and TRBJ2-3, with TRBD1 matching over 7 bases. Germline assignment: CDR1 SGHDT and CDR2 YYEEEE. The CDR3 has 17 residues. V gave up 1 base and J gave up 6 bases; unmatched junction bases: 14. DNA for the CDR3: TGTGCCAGCAGCTTGCAAGAGGGGGCGCGAGTGCTGGATACGCAGTATTTT. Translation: CASSLQEGARVLDTQYF. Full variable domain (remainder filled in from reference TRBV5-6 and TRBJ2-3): DAGVTQSPTHLIKTRGQQVTLRCSPKSGHDTVSWYQQALGQGPQFIFQYYEEEERQRGNFPDRFSGHQFPNYSSELNVNALLLGDSALYLCASSLQEGARVLDTQYFGPGTRLTVL.

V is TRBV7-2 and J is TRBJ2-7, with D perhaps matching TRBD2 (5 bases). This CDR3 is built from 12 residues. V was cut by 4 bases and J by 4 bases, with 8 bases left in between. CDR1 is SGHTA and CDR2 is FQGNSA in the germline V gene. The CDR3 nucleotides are TGTGCCAGCAGCTCGACGGGGTACGAGCAGTACTTC. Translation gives CASSSTGYEQYF. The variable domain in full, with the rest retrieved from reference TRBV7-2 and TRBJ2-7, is GAGVSQSPSNKVTEKGKDVELRCDPISGHTALYWYRQSLGQGLEFLIYFQGNSAPDKSGLPSDRFSAERTGGSVSTLTIQRTQQEDSAVYLCASSSTGYEQYFGPGTRLTVT.

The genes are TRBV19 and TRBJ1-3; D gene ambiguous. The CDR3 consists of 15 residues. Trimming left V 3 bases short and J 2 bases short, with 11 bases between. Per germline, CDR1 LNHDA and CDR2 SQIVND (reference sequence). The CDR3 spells CASSIAKTPGNTIYF. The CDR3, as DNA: TGTGCCAGTAGTATCGCCAAGACCCCTGGAAACACCATATATTTT. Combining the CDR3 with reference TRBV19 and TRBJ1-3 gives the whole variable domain DGGITQSPKYLFRKEGQNVTLSCEQNLNHDAMYWYRQDPGQGLRLIYYSQIVNDFQKGDIAEGYSVSREKKESFPLTVTSAQKNPTAFYLCASSIAKTPGNTIYFGEGSWLTVV.

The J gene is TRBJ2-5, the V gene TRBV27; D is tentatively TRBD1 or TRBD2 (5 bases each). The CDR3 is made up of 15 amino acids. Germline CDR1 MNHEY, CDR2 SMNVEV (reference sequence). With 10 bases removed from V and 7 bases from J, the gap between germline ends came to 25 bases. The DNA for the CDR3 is TGTGCCACCCTAGAAAATTCATGGGGCGGAGGGACCCAGTACTTC. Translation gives CATLENSWGGGTQYF.

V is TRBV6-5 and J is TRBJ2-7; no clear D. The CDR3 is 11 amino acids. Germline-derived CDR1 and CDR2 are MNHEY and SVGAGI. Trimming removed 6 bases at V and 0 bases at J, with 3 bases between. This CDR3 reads CASRSSYEQYF. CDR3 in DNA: TGTGCCAGCAGGTCCTCCTACGAGCAGTACTTC.

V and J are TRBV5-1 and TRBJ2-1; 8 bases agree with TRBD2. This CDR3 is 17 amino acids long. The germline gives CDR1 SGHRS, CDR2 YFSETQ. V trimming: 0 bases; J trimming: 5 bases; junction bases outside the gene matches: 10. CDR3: CASSLVVSGSFDNEQFF. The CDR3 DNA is TGCGCCAGCAGCTTGGTGGTAAGCGGGAGTTTCGACAATGAGCAGTTCTTC.

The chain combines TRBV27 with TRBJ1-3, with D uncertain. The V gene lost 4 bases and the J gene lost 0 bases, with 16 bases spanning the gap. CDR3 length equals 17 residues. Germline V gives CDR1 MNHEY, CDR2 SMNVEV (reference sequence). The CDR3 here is CASSSQAGGFSGNTIYF. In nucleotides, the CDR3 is TGTGCCAGCAGTTCCCAGGCGGGCGGGTTCTCTGGAAACACCATATATTTT.

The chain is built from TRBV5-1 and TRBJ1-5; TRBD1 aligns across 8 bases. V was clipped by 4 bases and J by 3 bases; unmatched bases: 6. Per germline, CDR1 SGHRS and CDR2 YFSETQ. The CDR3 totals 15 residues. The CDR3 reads CASSRTGTPNQPQHF. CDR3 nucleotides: TGCGCCAGCAGCCGGACAGGGACTCCCAATCAGCCCCAGCATTTT.

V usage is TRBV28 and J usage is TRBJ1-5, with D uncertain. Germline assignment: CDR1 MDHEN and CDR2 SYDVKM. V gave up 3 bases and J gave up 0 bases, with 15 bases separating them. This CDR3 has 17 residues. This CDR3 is CASSLAGELYSNQPQHF. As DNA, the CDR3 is TGTGCCAGCAGTTTGGCCGGTGAACTTTATAGCAATCAGCCCCAGCATTTT.

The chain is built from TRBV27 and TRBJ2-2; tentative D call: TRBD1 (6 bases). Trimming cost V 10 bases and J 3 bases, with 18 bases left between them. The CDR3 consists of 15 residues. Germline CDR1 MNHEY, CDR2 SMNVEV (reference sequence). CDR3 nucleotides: TGTGCCACCAGGGACATCTCAAGGGACACCGGGGAGCTGTTTTTT. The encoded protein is CATRDISRDTGELFF.

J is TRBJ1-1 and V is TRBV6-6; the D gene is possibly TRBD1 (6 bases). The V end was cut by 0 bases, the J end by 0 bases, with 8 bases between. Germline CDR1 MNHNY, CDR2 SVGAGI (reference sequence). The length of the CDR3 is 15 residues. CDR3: CASSYSGTLNTEAFF. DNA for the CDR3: TGTGCCAGCAGTTACTCGGGGACATTGAACACTGAAGCTTTCTTT.

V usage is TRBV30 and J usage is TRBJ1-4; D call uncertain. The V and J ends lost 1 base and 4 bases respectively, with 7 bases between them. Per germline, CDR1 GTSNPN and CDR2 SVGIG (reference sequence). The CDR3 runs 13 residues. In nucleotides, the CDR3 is TGTGCCTGGAGTGAAGGCCTTAATGAAAAACTGTTTTTT. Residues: CAWSEGLNEKLFF.

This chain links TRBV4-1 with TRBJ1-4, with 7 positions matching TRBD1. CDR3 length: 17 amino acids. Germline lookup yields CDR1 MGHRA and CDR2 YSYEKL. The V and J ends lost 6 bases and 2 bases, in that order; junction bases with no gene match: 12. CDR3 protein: CASRMGTVVETNEKLFF. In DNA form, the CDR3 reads TGCGCCAGCAGGATGGGGACAGTCGTTGAGACTAATGAAAAACTGTTTTTT.

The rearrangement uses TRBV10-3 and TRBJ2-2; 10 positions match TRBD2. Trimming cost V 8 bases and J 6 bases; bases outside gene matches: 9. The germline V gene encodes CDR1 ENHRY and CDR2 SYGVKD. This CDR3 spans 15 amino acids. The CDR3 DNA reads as TGTGCCATCTCTAGCGGGAGTAGGGTCGCCGGGGAGCTGTTTTTT. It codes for CAISSGSRVAGELFF.

The CDR3 DNA follows: TGTGCCAGCAGCTTCGGGAGGGCCGGGGATGAGCAGTTCTTC. The encoded protein is CASSFGRAGDEQFF. The chain combines TRBV11-3 with TRBJ2-1; 8 bases map to TRBD2. The CDR3 spans 14 residues. After removal of 3 bases from V and 8 bases from J, the junction contained 6 bases not matched to a gene. Germline values: CDR1 SGHNT, CDR2 YENEEA.

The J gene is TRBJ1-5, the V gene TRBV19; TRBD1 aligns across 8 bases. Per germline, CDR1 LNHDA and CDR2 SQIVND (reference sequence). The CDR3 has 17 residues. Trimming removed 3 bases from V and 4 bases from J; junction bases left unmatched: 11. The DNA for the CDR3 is TGTGCCAGTAGTATGGGACAGGCGTGGGGGTCGAATCAGCCCCAGCATTTT. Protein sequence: CASSMGQAWGSNQPQHF.

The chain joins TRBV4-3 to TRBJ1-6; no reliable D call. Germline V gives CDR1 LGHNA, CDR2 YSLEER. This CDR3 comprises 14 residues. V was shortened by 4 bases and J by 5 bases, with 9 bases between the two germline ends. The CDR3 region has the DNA TGCGCCAGCAGCCGAGGACGGGATAATTCACCCCTCCACTTT. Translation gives CASSRGRDNSPLHF.

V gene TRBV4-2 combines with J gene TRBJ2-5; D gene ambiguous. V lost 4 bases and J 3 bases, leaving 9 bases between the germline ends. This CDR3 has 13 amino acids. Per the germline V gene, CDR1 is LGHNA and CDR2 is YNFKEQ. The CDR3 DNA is TGTGCCAGCAGCCCCCGGACGGAAGAGACCCAGTACTTC. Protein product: CASSPRTEETQYF.

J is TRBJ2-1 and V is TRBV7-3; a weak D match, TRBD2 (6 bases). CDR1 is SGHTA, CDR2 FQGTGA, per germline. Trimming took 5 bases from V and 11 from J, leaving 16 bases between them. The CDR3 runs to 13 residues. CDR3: CASSAEPSAQQFF. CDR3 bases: TGTGCCAGCAGCGCGGAGCCTAGCGCTCAGCAGTTCTTC.

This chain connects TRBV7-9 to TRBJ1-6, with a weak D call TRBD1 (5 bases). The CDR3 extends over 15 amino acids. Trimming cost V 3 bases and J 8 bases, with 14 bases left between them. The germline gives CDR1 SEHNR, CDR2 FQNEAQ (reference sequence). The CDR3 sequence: CASSFDRGGHSPLHF. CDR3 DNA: TGTGCCAGCAGCTTCGATAGGGGAGGACATTCACCCCTCCACTTT. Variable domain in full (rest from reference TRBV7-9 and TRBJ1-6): DTGVSQNPRHKITKRGQNVTFRCDPISEHNRLYWYRQTLGQGPEFLTYFQNEAQLEKSRLLSDRFSAERPKGSFSTLEIQRTEQGDSAMYLCASSFDRGGHSPLHFGNGTRLTVT.